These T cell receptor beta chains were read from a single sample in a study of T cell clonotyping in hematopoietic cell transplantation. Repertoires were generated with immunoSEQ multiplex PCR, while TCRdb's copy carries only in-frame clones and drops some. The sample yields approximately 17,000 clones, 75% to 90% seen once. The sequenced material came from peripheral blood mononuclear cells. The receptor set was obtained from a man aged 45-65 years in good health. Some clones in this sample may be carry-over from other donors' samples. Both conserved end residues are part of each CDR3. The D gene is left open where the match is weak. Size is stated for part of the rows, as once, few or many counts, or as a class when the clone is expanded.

cdr3_nt: TGTGCCTGGAGTGTAGGGGCCCCAGGGGCCAACGTCCTGACTTTC
cdr3_aa: CAWSVGAPGANVLTF
clone_size: NA
j_call: TRBJ2-6
d_call: NA
v_call: TRBV30

cdr3_nt: TGCAGCGTTGGGGTTGGGGCAACTAATGAAAAACTGTTTTTT
cdr3_aa: CSVGVGATNEKLFF
clone_size: NA
j_call: TRBJ1-4
d_call: NA
v_call: TRBV29-1

cdr3_nt: TGTGCCAGCAGTTTCCTCCAAGATTACCAGCCCCAGCATTTT
cdr3_aa: CASSFLQDYQPQHF
clone_size: once
j_call: TRBJ1-5
d_call: NA
v_call: TRBV28

cdr3_nt: TGTGCCAGCAGCGTAGGTGGGGTTCCCGGGGAGCTGTTTTTT
cdr3_aa: CASSVGGVPGELFF
clone_size: NA
j_call: TRBJ2-2
d_call: NA
v_call: TRBV9

cdr3_nt: TGCGCCAGCAGCCAAGAACGCACGACCAATCAGCCCCAGCATTTT
cdr3_aa: CASSQERTTNQPQHF
clone_size: NA
j_call: TRBJ1-5
d_call: NA
v_call: TRBV4-1

cdr3_nt: TGTGCCAGTAGTATAGTGGCAGGGGATAGCTACGAGCAGTACTTC
cdr3_aa: CASSIVAGDSYEQYF
clone_size: NA
j_call: TRBJ2-7
d_call: NA
v_call: TRBV19

cdr3_nt: TGTGCCAGCAGCCAACCTAGAGATACGCAGTATTTT
cdr3_aa: CASSQPRDTQYF
clone_size: NA
j_call: TRBJ2-3
d_call: NA
v_call: TRBV4-2

cdr3_nt: TGCAGCGTTGACCTAGCAGGGGGCATCGGTAATGGCTACACCTTC
cdr3_aa: CSVDLAGGIGNGYTF
clone_size: NA
j_call: TRBJ1-2
d_call: TRBD1
v_call: TRBV29-1

cdr3_nt: TGTGCCAGTGGGTCCAACTATGGCTACACCTTC
cdr3_aa: CASGSNYGYTF
clone_size: NA
j_call: TRBJ1-2
d_call: NA
v_call: TRBV9

cdr3_nt: TGTGCCAGCAGTCCGCCACTAGCGGGGGGGCCAGATACGCAGTATTTT
cdr3_aa: CASSPPLAGGPDTQYF
clone_size: once
j_call: TRBJ2-3
d_call: TRBD2
v_call: TRBV28

cdr3_nt: TGTGCCAGCAGTATCTCGGGGTGGAGCTCCTATAATTCACCCCTCCACTTT
cdr3_aa: CASSISGWSSYNSPLHF
clone_size: NA
j_call: TRBJ1-6
d_call: NA
v_call: TRBV28

cdr3_nt: TGTGCCTGGAGTCAGGCCAACCAAGAGACCCAGTACTTC
cdr3_aa: CAWSQANQETQYF
clone_size: NA
j_call: TRBJ2-5
d_call: NA
v_call: TRBV30

cdr3_nt: TGTGCCAGCAGCTTAGCGCAGGGGCCCAAGGATGGCTACACCTTC
cdr3_aa: CASSLAQGPKDGYTF
clone_size: once
j_call: TRBJ1-2
d_call: NA
v_call: TRBV7-9

cdr3_nt: TGTGCCAGCAGTTTACGGGGCGAGCAGTACTTC
cdr3_aa: CASSLRGEQYF
clone_size: NA
j_call: TRBJ2-7
d_call: NA
v_call: TRBV28

cdr3_nt: TGTGCCTGGCGCCGGGACAGGGGGCGAGACTACGAGCAGTACTTC
cdr3_aa: CAWRRDRGRDYEQYF
clone_size: NA
j_call: TRBJ2-7
d_call: TRBD1
v_call: TRBV30

cdr3_nt: TGTGCCTGGAGTGTATCGGGGGCCACTGAAGCTTTCTTT
cdr3_aa: CAWSVSGATEAFF
clone_size: NA
j_call: TRBJ1-1
d_call: NA
v_call: TRBV30

cdr3_nt: TGTGCCAGCAGTTTGGCCCAAGGAGGAATGAACACTGAAGCTTTCTTT
cdr3_aa: CASSLAQGGMNTEAFF
clone_size: NA
j_call: TRBJ1-1
d_call: NA
v_call: TRBV27